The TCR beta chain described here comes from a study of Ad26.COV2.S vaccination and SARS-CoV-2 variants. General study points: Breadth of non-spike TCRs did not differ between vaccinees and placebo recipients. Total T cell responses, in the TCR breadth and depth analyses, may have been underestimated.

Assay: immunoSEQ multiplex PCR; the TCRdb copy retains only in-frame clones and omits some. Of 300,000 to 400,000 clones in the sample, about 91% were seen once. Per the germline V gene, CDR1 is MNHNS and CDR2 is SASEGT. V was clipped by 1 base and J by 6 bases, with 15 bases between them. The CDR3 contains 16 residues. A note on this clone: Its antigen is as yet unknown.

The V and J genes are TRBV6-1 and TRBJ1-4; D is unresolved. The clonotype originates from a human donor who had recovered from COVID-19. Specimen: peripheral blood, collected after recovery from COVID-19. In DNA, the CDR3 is TGTGCCAGCAGTGAAGAGTTTACTAGTAAATATGAAAAACTGTTTTTT. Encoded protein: CASSEEFTSKYEKLFF.